This T cell receptor (beta chain) was recorded in a study of CD8 T cells in cerebrospinal fluid in Alzheimer's disease. This CDR3 has 12 amino acids. The germline V gene has CDR1 WSHSY and CDR2 SAAADI. Its frequency marks this clonotype as medium-sized. TCRdb reprocessed the 10x single-cell sequencing reads; each CDR3 protein has one entry and no DNA is given. This repertoire includes some 1,600 distinct CDR3 sequences. The chain has TRBV10-2 and TRBJ2-7; the TRBD2 assignment by TCRdb is unverifiable without DNA. The receptor comes from a human donor with mild cognitive impairment. Sequencing was done on a sample of cerebrospinal fluid. The CDR3 is CASSVVVREQYF.